Given below is one T cell receptor beta chain in context. The target of this receptor is not known. No conserved phenylalanine or tryptophan ends this CDR3, so it is likely a read error. It is unclear where the CDR3 begins or ends on the DNA, so no DNA is shown, and the CDR3 is as TCRdb lists it. The data originate from a study of blood T cell repertoires in COVID-19 (dated by TCRdb to between 2020 and 2021). Regarding the study in general: Collaborator samples came from the United States, Italy and Spain and covered acute and convalescent phases of COVID-19. The prospective study material was composed of cDNA or gDNA derived from T cells, B-cell-depleted T cells, or PBMCs. The dataset comprised deeply sampled blood TCRbeta repertoires from subjects exposed to, actively infected with, or recovered from COVID-19. A freely available public database, intended as a resource for researchers studying the immune response to SARS-CoV-2, is where the repertoires were released. Samples were obtained from the ongoing ImmuneRACE study (first 160 participants) and from 1,254 subjects provided by 6 global collaborators. Nearly every sample came with metadata listing a de-identified subject ID, COVID-19 status, age in years and sex. Where available, HLA class I and class II types were taken from metadata supplied by the sample provider and were not determined by assay-based typing. The study at large found these results: How much clinical and demographic metadata was included differed by source and by participant, and the metadata was provided uncurated.

Participants in the prospective study were aged about 18 to 95 years, lived in approximately 26 United States geographic areas, and enrolled through a virtual design. In the prospective study, participants were assigned to cohorts based on the clinical history participants reported in a screening survey and a study questionnaire. In the prospective study, whole blood, serum and a nasopharyngeal or oropharyngeal swab were collected from each participant by mobile phlebotomists. Participants in the prospective study had the option to provide additional blood draws and questionnaires over a 2-month period. Prospective study blood samples were shipped either frozen or at room temperature before DNA extraction. The immunoSEQ Assay, a bias-controlled multiplex PCR, was used to amplify TCRbeta CDR3 regions from genomic DNA. On the authors' methods: The number of nucleated cells in each sample was estimated by amplification of reference gene primers within the assay. To quantify the absolute abundance of each unique TCRbeta CDR3 rearrangement, sequence reads were collapsed and filtered. Productive Simpson clonality was computed per sample as the square root of Simpson's diversity index over productive rearrangements. TCRdb limited this immuneACCESS table to in-frame rearrangements with V and J called. A share of clones is missing; checked studies link under half to unresolved V genes, and the rest is unexplained. V, J and clone size were drawn from that table, and D and trimming were deduced from the DNA. For this sample the table gives roughly 180,000 clones, of which approximately 81% were detected only once. The ten largest make up about 5.7% of the sample.

This TCR was sampled from a woman aged 40-49 years with acute COVID-19. Material for sequencing was PBMCs or T cells enriched from blood (not recorded which).

The CDR3 protein: CATSSPRGGRRPVL. The rearranged chain carries TRBV15 and TRBJ2-3; TRBD2 reflects the table's D call only, with no check against the DNA. The CDR3 has 14 amino acids, counting both end residues. The germline V gene (reference sequence) sets CDR1 to LNHNV and CDR2 to YYDKDF.